The entry below gives a single TCR beta chain sequence along with its context. This clone was recorded only once. No antigen is known for it. No base quality information exists; no much larger clone differs at one position. The data originate from a study of shared clonotypes between healthy human individuals (dated by TCRdb to the early 2020s). With regard to the full study: The cohort included three men and a couple of women between 18 and 49 years of age. Per donor, leukapheresis produced somewhere between about 0.8 and 9 billion PBMCs. Different laboratories and diverse techniques were used to prepare libraries and sequence TCR repertoires, to increase sequencing depth and limit assay-specific biases. To estimate repertoire size and how much clonotypes are shared between individuals, the study performed deep sequencing of blood TCR repertoires from about five healthy adults. Per donor, three plates each were used for CD4 naive and CD4 memory, two for CD8 naive, and one for CD8 memory.

The donors were healthy, HIV-negative adults with no recently reported acute infections or vaccinations. Only Caucasian adults living in Nashville, Tennessee, USA were represented among the donors. CD4+ T cells were enriched through magnetic negative selection, after which naive cells were positively selected on CD45RA and the remaining negative fraction served as the memory subset. After blood collection by leukapheresis, PBMCs were isolated using Ficoll-Histopaque density gradient centrifugation and then cryopreserved in the vapor phase of liquid nitrogen. Analytical flow cytometry was used to check the purity and quantity of each magnetically sorted T cell population. Genomic DNA was isolated from every sorted fraction and measured by UV absorbance on a Nanodrop 2000c. TCR CDR3 regions were amplified from genomic DNA by multiplex PCR using the deep immunoSEQ assay. Extracted genomic DNA from each cell subset was spread evenly across all wells of several immunoSEQ 96-well plates, with each plate serving as a replicate. For sorted subsets, about 0.2 ug genomic DNA, equal to about 30,000 T cell genomes, was loaded into each replicate PCR. Purified libraries were quantified with a Qubit 3.0 fluorometer, sized on a Bioanalyzer 2100, and re-quantified with the KAPA Library Quantification kit. Every immunoSEQ 96-well plate was sequenced on a dedicated single-read 150-cycle Illumina NextSeq 550 flow cell. Per the authors' processing: Because the immunoSEQ output included only junctional sequences and no quality scores, the filtering could not be the same as the filtering used for full-length reads. To assign V/J genes and CDR3, sequences were annotated using PyIR, a Python wrapper for IgBLAST v1.9, with IMGT germline references. Any read was removed if the V/J assignment was weak (E-value above 1e-6), the CDR3 was missing, or the read contained stop codons, out-of-frame junctions, or ambiguous translated residues. V3J clonotypes were defined as sequences sharing an identical inferred V gene, J gene, and CDR3 amino acid sequence. Percentage overlap between repertoires was calculated by dividing the number of shared unique clonotypes by the size of the smaller repertoire. Repertoire richness was assessed with RTK rarefaction, the Chao1 estimator, and Recon v2.1 estimates of unobserved clonotypes. Generation probabilities were computed with OLGA for all TCRbeta clonotypes obtained by the gDNA method from several donors. Held by TCRdb, this immuneACCESS table contains in-frame sequences only and omits some clones. Under half of the omission traces to an unresolved V gene where checked; the cause of the rest is unknown. V and J calls and clone size are those listed in that table; D and trimming were worked out from the DNA. The sample data list roughly 2.2 million clones, and approximately 93% of these were observed just once. The ten largest clones capture 0.3% to 0.4% of the sample.

What the study reported, not specific to this receptor: Sampling was restricted to blood, and TCR repertoires in tissue are likely to differ from TCR repertoires in blood. Compared with non-shared clonotypes, clonotypes shared by all four sorted-subset donors had higher generation probabilities. Naive subsets generally had larger estimated clonotype richness than memory subsets. Across a handful of donors, 5% to 6% of naive CD4, 3% to 4% of naive CD8, about 2% of memory CD4, and under 0.45% of memory CD8 clonotypes were shared. Pairwise subsampling led to the expectation that sequencing depth would affect the degree of clonotype sharing among donors. The small number of donors limited the genetic and exposure-history diversity represented. Rarefaction of sorted-subset datasets indicated incomplete sequencing despite the large sequencing depth.

The TCR was taken from a man younger than 35 in good health. Some clones in this sample may be carry-over from other donors' samples. Sequencing was performed on naive CD4+ T cells from PBMCs. In the paper's terms, the cell subset or site label means: CD45RA+ positively selected.

CDR3 protein: CASSMVQVKKGTEAFF. In nucleotide form, the sequence is TGTGCCAGTAGTATGGTGCAGGTTAAAAAAGGGACTGAAGCTTTCTTT. The chain employs TRBV19 and TRBJ1-1; there is no confident call for the D gene. The germline V gene (reference sequence) specifies LNHDA as CDR1 and SQIVND as CDR2. Trimming takes 3 bases from V and 5 bases from J, and the germline ends sit 19 bases apart. Inclusive of the bounding cysteine and phenylalanine, the CDR3 is 16 residues long. CDR3 DNA is the only sequence kept; it has 48 bases, read in frame from the first base.